This T cell receptor (beta chain) was captured in a study of blood T cell repertoires in COVID-19. Study summary: COVID-19 samples, acute and convalescent, were from the United States, Italy and Spain. In each case, the material was cDNA or gDNA derived from T cells, B-cell-depleted T cells, or PBMCs.

This clone was detected only once. V dropped 4 bases and J dropped 2 bases, with 9 bases sitting between them. The germline CDR1 and CDR2 sequences are SQVTM and ANQGSEA. This CDR3 has 12 residues. Profiled with immunoSEQ multiplex PCR; TCRdb holds only in-frame clones, not every one. The sample contains about 310,000 clones, about nine tenths of which appear only once. This clonotype originated in a man between 45 and 60 years old with active or convalescent COVID-19. This rearrangement joins TRBV29-1 to TRBJ2-7, with D unclear. The sample consisted of peripheral blood. DNA for the CDR3: TGCAGCGTTGCCCGCACACCCTACGAGCAGTACTTC. Residues: CSVARTPYEQYF.